This is a list of T cell receptor beta chains from one sample in a study of control samples from healthy donors and cancer patients. Assay used: immunoSEQ multiplex PCR; TCRdb lists only in-frame clones, some missing. The data hold around 84,000 clones, with around 80% observed a single time. Specimen: PBMCs. The receptors were gathered from a man aged 60 to 75 with head and neck cancer. Each CDR3 is given with its conserved first and last residue. The D gene is left open where the match is weak. A row's size may be missing; if present it is once, few, many or a size class.

clone_size: -
d_call: -
v_call: TRBV7-9
j_call: TRBJ1-3
cdr3_aa: CASSLSSRGNTIYF

clone_size: -
d_call: TRBD1
v_call: TRBV10-2
j_call: TRBJ1-6
cdr3_aa: CASRDLDRRNSPLHF

clone_size: -
d_call: TRBD1
v_call: TRBV28
j_call: TRBJ2-7
cdr3_aa: CASSSPLGGQVPYEQYF

clone_size: -
d_call: TRBD1
v_call: TRBV9
j_call: TRBJ2-7
cdr3_aa: CASSEWDSSYEQYF

clone_size: few
d_call: TRBD1
v_call: TRBV6-6
j_call: TRBJ1-5
cdr3_aa: CASSYDRRGRQPQHF

clone_size: -
d_call: TRBD1
v_call: TRBV6-5
j_call: TRBJ1-2
cdr3_aa: CASSYSRQGAYGYTF

clone_size: -
d_call: -
v_call: TRBV12-2
j_call: TRBJ2-5
cdr3_aa: CASHRAWVGPGQETQYF

clone_size: -
d_call: TRBD2
v_call: TRBV18
j_call: TRBJ2-3
cdr3_aa: CASSPTGGAHTDTQYF

clone_size: -
d_call: -
v_call: TRBV20-1
j_call: TRBJ1-4
cdr3_aa: CSASDAQRSVNEKLFF

clone_size: -
d_call: -
v_call: TRBV5-4
j_call: TRBJ2-1
cdr3_aa: CASSPRDGAGEQFF

clone_size: once
d_call: -
v_call: TRBV6-5
j_call: TRBJ2-1
cdr3_aa: CASRLIRGNEQFF

clone_size: -
d_call: -
v_call: TRBV7-9
j_call: TRBJ2-1
cdr3_aa: CASSKMGNEQFF

clone_size: -
d_call: TRBD1
v_call: TRBV10-3
j_call: TRBJ1-2
cdr3_aa: CAIRQGSNYGYTF

clone_size: -
d_call: -
v_call: TRBV3-1/TRBV3-2
j_call: TRBJ2-1
cdr3_aa: CASSTNTRPGSYNEQFF

clone_size: -
d_call: TRBD2
v_call: TRBV6-2/TRBV6-3
j_call: TRBJ2-3
cdr3_aa: CASSYSLAGGVDTQYF

clone_size: -
d_call: -
v_call: TRBV5-6
j_call: TRBJ2-5
cdr3_aa: CASSRGQSGETQYF

clone_size: -
d_call: -
v_call: TRBV3-1/TRBV3-2
j_call: TRBJ2-1
cdr3_aa: CASTKRDNSYNEQFF

clone_size: -
d_call: TRBD1
v_call: TRBV28
j_call: TRBJ1-2
cdr3_aa: CASFAPGQGDYGYTF

clone_size: once
d_call: -
v_call: TRBV6-5
j_call: TRBJ1-1
cdr3_aa: CASSSGTSHNTEAFF

clone_size: -
d_call: TRBD2
v_call: TRBV29-1
j_call: TRBJ2-2
cdr3_aa: CSVEDPLAGGYTGELFF

clone_size: -
d_call: -
v_call: TRBV7-6
j_call: TRBJ1-1
cdr3_aa: CASSLTMNTEAFF

clone_size: -
d_call: -
v_call: TRBV6-5
j_call: TRBJ2-2
cdr3_aa: CASHGTPNTGELFF

clone_size: -
d_call: -
v_call: TRBV19
j_call: TRBJ2-5
cdr3_aa: CASSTGPLYQETQYF

clone_size: once
d_call: -
v_call: TRBV12-3/TRBV12-4
j_call: TRBJ2-5
cdr3_aa: CASSSSKETQYF

clone_size: -
d_call: -
v_call: TRBV15
j_call: TRBJ1-3
cdr3_aa: CATSRDPVRLSSGNTIYF

clone_size: few
d_call: TRBD1
v_call: TRBV18
j_call: TRBJ2-5
cdr3_aa: CASSPSGQGGETQYF

clone_size: -
d_call: -
v_call: TRBV2
j_call: TRBJ2-1
cdr3_aa: CASSEQGPYNEQFF

clone_size: -
d_call: TRBD1
v_call: TRBV27
j_call: TRBJ2-7
cdr3_aa: CASSSPGQGSYEQYF

clone_size: -
d_call: -
v_call: TRBV11-2
j_call: TRBJ2-4
cdr3_aa: CASNTIGKNIQYF

clone_size: -
d_call: -
v_call: TRBV20-1
j_call: TRBJ2-5
cdr3_aa: CSALGETQYF

clone_size: once
d_call: TRBD2
v_call: TRBV18
j_call: TRBJ2-7
cdr3_aa: CASSPRSSGRGEQYF

clone_size: -
d_call: -
v_call: TRBV6-5
j_call: TRBJ2-4
cdr3_aa: CASSSKNIQYF

clone_size: -
d_call: TRBD1
v_call: TRBV7-9
j_call: TRBJ1-4
cdr3_aa: CASSSGTGNEKLFF

clone_size: -
d_call: -
v_call: TRBV5-5
j_call: TRBJ1-1
cdr3_aa: CATGPLVMNTEAFF

clone_size: -
d_call: TRBD2
v_call: TRBV25-1
j_call: TRBJ2-1
cdr3_aa: CASSEGKTSGSSYNEQFF

clone_size: -
d_call: -
v_call: TRBV28
j_call: TRBJ1-1
cdr3_aa: CASSLGPGWSTEAFF

clone_size: -
d_call: -
v_call: TRBV7-9
j_call: TRBJ2-4
cdr3_aa: CASSSDSRGPGGNIQYF

clone_size: -
d_call: TRBD2
v_call: TRBV7-9
j_call: TRBJ2-1
cdr3_aa: CASRQLAGTDDEQFF

clone_size: -
d_call: TRBD1
v_call: TRBV7-9
j_call: TRBJ1-1
cdr3_aa: CASSLAQGQGMGAFF

clone_size: few
d_call: -
v_call: TRBV27
j_call: TRBJ1-1
cdr3_aa: CASSFTGGLEAFF

clone_size: -
d_call: TRBD1
v_call: TRBV6-2/TRBV6-3
j_call: TRBJ2-5
cdr3_aa: CASRQRGQGAGETQYF

clone_size: -
d_call: TRBD2
v_call: TRBV7-2
j_call: TRBJ2-1
cdr3_aa: CASSRRDSGSQFF

clone_size: -
d_call: -
v_call: TRBV29-1
j_call: TRBJ2-1
cdr3_aa: CSVIANLYANEQFF

clone_size: -
d_call: TRBD1
v_call: TRBV19
j_call: TRBJ2-2
cdr3_aa: CASSPGTADTGELFF

clone_size: once
d_call: -
v_call: TRBV28
j_call: TRBJ1-4
cdr3_aa: CASSSGGKNEKLFF

clone_size: -
d_call: -
v_call: TRBV7-9
j_call: TRBJ2-2
cdr3_aa: CASSLVAALTGELFF

clone_size: -
d_call: -
v_call: TRBV30
j_call: TRBJ1-6
cdr3_aa: CAWSLIGTSPLHF

clone_size: -
d_call: -
v_call: TRBV15
j_call: TRBJ1-5
cdr3_aa: CATGHPNQPQHF

clone_size: -
d_call: -
v_call: TRBV18
j_call: TRBJ2-2
cdr3_aa: CASSPGQGNTGELFF